The entry below describes one T cell receptor (beta chain). The data were taken from a study of blood T cell repertoires in COVID-19. In the study overall: Sites across the United States, Italy and Spain contributed samples from acute and convalescent COVID-19. The analysed material was cDNA or gDNA that came from T cells, B-cell-depleted T cells, or PBMCs.

The CDR3 loop spans 15 amino acids. The V gene end was trimmed by 6 bases and the J gene end by 4 bases; junction bases not matched to a gene: 9. Germline assignment: CDR1 MDHEN and CDR2 SYDVKM. As processed by the authors: Nucleated cell counts were estimated from reference gene primer amplification. The assay was immunoSEQ multiplex PCR, and TCRdb's table has in-frame clones only and misses some. V and J calls and clone size come straight from that table; D and trimming were deduced from the DNA. The sample has about 210,000 clones; around four fifths are singletons. This TCR derives from a woman aged 45 to 65 with active or convalescent COVID-19. Sequencing was performed on peripheral blood. The chain has TRBV28 and TRBJ1-5; 7 bases map to TRBD1. The CDR3 DNA reads TGTGCCAGCAGCCCAGCCCGACAGGGAAATCAGCCCCAGCATTTT. This translates into CASSPARQGNQPQHF.